This T cell receptor (beta chain) was found in a study of blood T cell repertoires in COVID-19. Study summary: T cells, B-cell-depleted T cells, or PBMCs provided the cDNA or gDNA that served as material.

Under the authors' procedure: Reference gene primer amplification in the assay estimated nucleated cell counts. Some clones are missing from TCRdb's copy, which holds only in-frame ones; the method was immunoSEQ multiplex PCR. That table supplies the V and J calls and clone size; D and trimming were determined from the DNA. The sample consists of over 200,000 clones, 87% of them appearing once. CDR1 SGDLS and CDR2 YYNGEE come from the germline V gene. V lost 2 bases, J lost 4 bases, and 12 bases lay in between. The CDR3 is 14 residues long. The V and J genes are TRBV9 and TRBJ2-5; possible D gene TRBD1, 6 bases. The receptor was derived from a woman aged 18-30 years who had recovered from COVID-19. Sequenced sample: peripheral blood. CDR3 protein: CASSVNREGETQYF. In nucleotides, the CDR3 is TGTGCCAGCAGCGTGAACAGGGAAGGAGAGACCCAGTACTTC.